Many counts were recorded for the clone carrying this T cell receptor (beta chain). TCRbeta library preparation incorporated unique molecular identifiers. Each CDR3 protein gets one entry after TCRdb re-called the PCR reads with MiXCR. The sample contains some 600,000 distinct CDR3 sequences, over 10% of which appear only once. The sample comes from a study of T-cell reconstitution after alpha-beta-depleted transplantation in children. The CDR3 runs 17 residues. Germline V CDR1 and CDR2: SGDLS, YYNGEE. The V gene lost 2 bases and the J gene lost 2 bases, with 19 bases spanning the gap. The TCR was taken from a male patient between 10 and 17 years old who had a stem cell transplant for acute myeloid leukemia, so the T cells may come from the graft donor. This sample comprised PBMCs, mostly from graft donor cells, obtained 360 days after TCRalphabeta/CD19-depleted stem cell transplant. V usage is TRBV9 and J usage is TRBJ2-5; weak D call: TRBD2 (7 bases). In DNA, the CDR3 is TGTGCCAGCAGCGTCTCAATGGGGGGAGGGGGACAAGAGACCCAGTACTTC. This sequence encodes CASSVSMGGGGQETQYF.